This TCR beta chain comes out of a study of control samples from healthy donors and cancer patients. Sequencing was performed with immunoSEQ multiplex PCR; in TCRdb, only in-frame clones are kept and a portion is missing. The table includes about 120,000 clones, 85% to 95% detected once. With 0 bases clipped from V and 2 bases from J, the junction kept 2 bases outside the gene matches. The CDR3 has 15 residues. Germline V CDR1 and CDR2: SGHRS, YFSETQ. The sample consisted of blood. V is TRBV5-1 and J is TRBJ2-3; 8 bases line up with TRBD2. The TCR was taken from a man aged 25-40 years in good health. The CDR3 DNA reads as TGCGCCAGCAGCTTGGCGGGGGGGTTCACAGATACGCAGTATTTT. Amino acids: CASSLAGGFTDTQYF.